One T cell receptor (beta chain) is described in this entry. Its antigen is as yet unknown. The assay was immunoSEQ multiplex PCR, and TCRdb's table has in-frame clones only and misses some. The data show about 75,000 clones, around four fifths seen once. This CDR3 spans 13 amino acids. Trimming pared 6 bases from V and 4 bases from J, leaving 12 bases between. Germline lookup yields CDR1 MGHDK and CDR2 SYGVNS. Separate from the roughly 720-subject first cohort, the roughly 120-subject validation cohort was the one that the donors belonged to. The sample comes from a study of cytomegalovirus exposure and HLA in healthy donors. Broader study findings: One later analysis, an examination of the 120 validation repertoires, found that first-cohort TCR clusters tended to co-occur in them. Testing in vitro showed a few CMV-associated chains specific for CMV antigens.

The chain couples TRBV25-1 to TRBJ1-2; no definite D call. The sequenced material came from PBMCs. This TCR was recovered from a man aged 25-45 years in good health and CMV-seronegative. In DNA, the CDR3 is TGTGCCAGCAGAAAGACTGAGAGCTATGGCTACACCTTC. This encodes CASRKTESYGYTF.